The clone carrying this TCR beta chain was seen once. CDR1 SNHLY and CDR2 FYNNEI come from the germline V gene. CDR3 length: 14 amino acids. Trimming pared 3 bases from V and 3 bases from J, leaving 11 bases between. Clones were sequenced by immunoSEQ multiplex PCR, and TCRdb holds only the in-frame ones, with some missing. The sample lists approximately 90,000 clones; roughly 90% were seen once. The data are from a study of blood T cell repertoires in COVID-19. Whole-study context: Sources were T cells, B-cell-depleted T cells, or PBMCs; the material itself was cDNA or gDNA.

The clonotype originates from a woman in her sixties or seventies with acute or convalescent COVID-19. The sequenced sample was peripheral blood. The chain carries TRBV2 and TRBJ1-2; D not resolved. The CDR3 coding sequence is TGTGCCAGCAGTGAGGCCCGCCAGGACTATGGCTACACCTTC. Protein sequence: CASSEARQDYGYTF.